This T cell receptor (beta chain) was recorded in a study of T cells in Graves' hyperthyroidism and ophthalmopathy. Overall study: At initial diagnosis, before any treatment had begun, peripheral blood was obtained.

This clonotype was seen a handful of times. Its antigen remains unidentified. Findings of the study overall: The authors' 13 V-J model separated ophthalmopathy from stable hyperthyroidism.

The CDR3 totals 13 residues. Germline lookup yields CDR1 SGHRS and CDR2 YFSETQ. Deletions cut 4 bases from V and 3 bases from J, with 11 bases between. Amplified TCR beta CDR3 regions came from RNA transcripts. In the first-round RT-PCR of the TCR CDR3, the HTBI primer set was used. TCRdb redid the calling of the multiplex PCR reads with MiXCR, one entry per CDR3 protein. The repertoire consists of fewer than 550,000 distinct CDR3 sequences, with approximately 14% occurring once and the leading ten covering roughly 8%. This clonotype originated in a woman aged 18-30 years with Graves' hyperthyroidism. The chain joins TRBV5-1 to TRBJ2-7; a possible D gene is TRBD1 (5 bases). The material sequenced was blood. CDR3 DNA: TGCGCCAGCAGCAAGCAGGGTAGCTACGAGCAGTACTTC. This gives the protein CASSKQGSYEQYF.